The source of this T cell receptor beta chain is a study of blood T cell repertoires in COVID-19. The wider study: Sites across the United States, Italy and Spain contributed samples from acute and convalescent COVID-19. Sources were T cells, B-cell-depleted T cells, or PBMCs; the material itself was cDNA or gDNA.

Trimming took off 2 bases at V and 0 bases at J, with 8 bases between the two ends. CDR3 size: 14 residues. CDR1 and CDR2 (germline): SGHNT, YYREEE (reference sequence). Per the original methods: For nucleated cells, counts were estimated from reference gene primer amplification. TCRdb's copy holds only in-frame clones and misses some; the assay was immunoSEQ multiplex PCR. D and trimming come from the DNA, and the V and J calls and clone size come from that table. The sample yields about 110,000 clones, about 90% seen once. The chain combines TRBV5-4 with TRBJ1-2; D unresolved. The TCR comes from a human donor in a cohort sampled during active COVID-19. The specimen was peripheral blood. CDR3 loop: CASSFGTTNYGYTF. The CDR3 coding sequence is TGTGCCAGCAGCTTCGGTACTACTAACTATGGCTACACCTTC.